Presented here are 24 T cell receptor beta chains from one specimen sequenced in a study of T cells after yellow fever vaccination. TCRdb analysed the 5' RACE reads with MiXCR anew, one entry per CDR3 protein. Of around 500,000 distinct CDR3 sequences listed, just over 20% are singletons. The sample was PBMCs, taken approximately 22 days after the first yellow fever vaccination. The receptors come from a man younger than 30 who received the YFV17D yellow fever vaccine.

The CDR3, as DNA: TGTGCCAGCAGCCACCGGGGCAGGCAAGAGACCCAGTACTTC. This translates into CASSHRGRQETQYF. The genes are TRBV7-2 and TRBJ2-5; D is possibly TRBD1 or TRBD2 (5 bases each). The V end lost 5 bases, the J end lost 2 bases, and 12 bases lay between the germline ends. The CDR3 extends over 14 amino acids. Germline V gene sequence: CDR1 SGHTA, CDR2 FQGNSA. Combining the CDR3 with reference TRBV7-2 and TRBJ2-5 gives the whole variable domain GAGVSQSPSNKVTEKGKDVELRCDPISGHTALYWYRQSLGQGLEFLIYFQGNSAPDKSGLPSDRFSAERTGGSVSTLTIQRTQQEDSAVYLCASSHRGRQETQYFGPGTRLLVL.

The chain couples TRBV5-1 to TRBJ2-2; D unresolved. V gave up 4 bases and J gave up 6 bases, with 16 bases separating them. The CDR3 runs 15 residues. Germline V gives CDR1 SGHRS, CDR2 YFSETQ. CDR3 protein: CASSPDGVLPGELFF. As DNA, the CDR3 is TGCGCCAGCAGCCCGGATGGTGTCCTTCCCGGGGAGCTGTTTTTT.

In its sample, this clonotype was seen a few times. This chain connects TRBV6-4 to TRBJ1-2; 9 positions match TRBD1. This CDR3 is built from 14 residues. CDR1 MRHNA and CDR2 SNTAGT come from the germline V gene. V was clipped by 8 bases and J by 2 bases; unmatched bases: 6. The chain's CDR3 is CASAPDRGNYGYTF. The CDR3 DNA follows: TGTGCCAGCGCTCCGGACAGGGGAAACTATGGCTACACCTTC.

Many counts were recorded for this clonotype. The CDR3 nucleotides are TGCAGTGTTCCAACCACTAGCGGGGGATACAATGAGCAGTTCTTC. This translates into CSVPTTSGGYNEQFF. The chain recombines TRBV20-1 with TRBJ2-1; 11 bases are shared with TRBD2. Germline V lookup: CDR1 DFQATT, CDR2 SNEGSKA (reference sequence). V trimming: 7 bases; J trimming: 4 bases; junction bases outside the gene matches: 9. This CDR3 is 15 amino acids long.

In its sample, this clonotype ranks as medium-sized. CDR3 DNA: TGTGCCAGCAGCCCAGGCTTGGGGCTCTATGGCTACACCTTC. Translation: CASSPGLGLYGYTF. The chain carries TRBV7-2 and TRBJ1-2; a weak D match, TRBD1 (5 bases). There are 14 residues in the CDR3. The germline V gene has CDR1 SGHTA and CDR2 FQGNSA. The V and J ends lost 5 bases and 4 bases respectively, with 14 bases between them.

CDR3 DNA sequence: TGCGCCAGCAGCTTCCCGACTAGCGGGGGGCCTAATTCCTACGAGCAGTACTTC. Protein product: CASSFPTSGGPNSYEQYF. The chain carries TRBV5-1 and TRBJ2-7, with 13 positions matching TRBD2. The CDR3 loop spans 18 amino acids. Losses at the gene ends were 2 bases for V and 1 base for J; bases not matched to a gene: 9. CDR1 is SGHRS, CDR2 YFSETQ, per germline.

The V gene is TRBV7-7, the J gene TRBJ2-1; the match to TRBD1 covers 9 bases. The CDR3 has 15 residues. The ends lost 5 bases at V and 3 bases at J; junction bases unmatched: 5. Germline V gene data show CDR1 as SSHAT and CDR2 as FNYEAQ (reference sequence). The CDR3 DNA reads TGTGCCAGCAGCCCCGGGACAGGGTACTACAATGAGCAGTTCTTC. Protein sequence: CASSPGTGYYNEQFF.

CDR3 nucleotides: TGTGCCAGCAGTGGGTCAGGGGGCGAAGGCTACACCTTC. It encodes CASSGSGGEGYTF. The gene calls are TRBV2 and TRBJ1-2, with 8 bases matching TRBD1. The length of the CDR3 is 13 residues. V was pared by 4 bases and J by 8 bases, with 6 bases of the junction left unmatched. Looked up from germline, CDR1 is SNHLY and CDR2 is FYNNEI.

The rearrangement uses TRBV6-5 and TRBJ1-5; D is ambiguous. V gave up 2 bases and J gave up 3 bases, with 8 bases separating them. Per the germline V gene, CDR1 is MNHEY and CDR2 is SVGAGI. This CDR3 spans 14 amino acids. The CDR3 is CASSYAQINQPQHF. The CDR3 DNA is TGTGCCAGCAGTTACGCCCAGATCAATCAGCCCCAGCATTTT.

The chain carries TRBV20-1 and TRBJ2-1, with 7 bases that match TRBD2. CDR1 and CDR2 from the germline V gene are DFQATT and SNEGSKA (reference sequence). The CDR3 has 16 residues. The ends lost 6 bases at V and 1 base at J; junction bases unmatched: 12. CDR3 protein: CSALTPLGGSYNEQFF. In DNA, the CDR3 is TGCAGTGCCCTTACCCCTCTGGGAGGGTCCTACAATGAGCAGTTCTTC.

The chain carries TRBV20-1 and TRBJ2-5; either TRBD1 or TRBD2 may fit D (6 bases each). The CDR3 runs 15 residues. The ends were cut back, 0 bases at V and 4 bases at J, with 15 bases in the middle. From germline, CDR1 is DFQATT and CDR2 SNEGSKA (reference sequence). CDR3 residues: CSAREGRGPGETQYF. CDR3 in DNA: TGCAGTGCTAGAGAAGGACGGGGGCCGGGAGAGACCCAGTACTTC.

The J gene is TRBJ1-1, the V gene TRBV7-2; no clear D. Germline V gives CDR1 SGHTA, CDR2 FQGNSA. The CDR3 loop spans 11 amino acids. Trimming stripped 7 bases from V and 4 bases from J, with 7 bases between. The CDR3 nucleotides are TGTGCCAGCACCCGAGGCACTGAAGCTTTCTTT. Amino acids: CASTRGTEAFF.

The chain carries TRBV5-1 and TRBJ2-4, with 7 bases fitting TRBD1. Losses at the gene ends were 1 base for V and 6 bases for J; bases not matched to a gene: 10. Germline V gene lookup returns CDR1 SGHRS and CDR2 YFSETQ. CDR3 length: 16 amino acids. The DNA for the CDR3 is TGCGCCAGCAGCTTGCGCCCGACAGGGATGGGAAACATTCAGTACTTC. Translating gives CASSLRPTGMGNIQYF.

This clonotype was counted between two and nine times. Mismatch with germline at one junction end may stem from a read error. The chain is built from TRBV7-2 and TRBJ2-7, with D possibly TRBD2 on 6 matching bases. The CDR3 totals 14 residues. Germline V gene data show CDR1 as SGHTA and CDR2 as FQGNSA. The CDR3 sequence is CASNLGPTAGEQYF. CDR3 coding DNA: TGTGCCAGCAACTTAGGCCCCACCGCGGGGGAGCAGTACTTC. Full variable domain (outside the CDR3, taken from reference TRBV7-2 and TRBJ2-7): GAGVSQSPSNKVTEKGKDVELRCDPISGHTALYWYRQSLGQGLEFLIYFQGNSAPDKSGLPSDRFSAERTGGSVSTLTIQRTQQEDSAVYLCASNLGPTAGEQYFGPGTRLTVT.

A few counts support this clonotype. The gene calls are TRBV12-3 or TRBV12-4 and TRBJ1-2; D might be TRBD1 (6 bases). V lost 6 bases, J lost 4 bases, and 15 bases lay in between. This CDR3 is built from 14 residues. CDR3 DNA: TGTGCCAGCAGCCCAGGGGCAACCCGCTATGGCTACACCTTC. Residues: CASSPGATRYGYTF.

This clonotype was seen ten or more times. The J gene is TRBJ2-5, the V gene TRBV7-2; D unclear. This CDR3 has 13 amino acids. V lost 1 base and J lost 4, with 7 bases in between. Per the germline V gene, CDR1 is SGHTA and CDR2 is FQGNSA. CDR3 DNA sequence: TGTGCCAGCAGCTTAGACCAATTAGAGACCCAGTACTTC. This gives the protein CASSLDQLETQYF.

The rearrangement links TRBV18 to TRBJ2-5; no reliable D call. The germline CDR1 and CDR2 sequences are KGHSH and LQKENI. This CDR3 is 15 amino acids long. With 0 bases removed from V and 6 bases from J, the gap between germline ends came to 14 bases. CDR3 amino acids: CASSPPGQFRQTQYF. The CDR3 nucleotides read TGTGCCAGCTCACCACCGGGCCAGTTCAGGCAGACCCAGTACTTC.

V usage is TRBV4-3 and J usage is TRBJ1-2, with TRBD1 matching over 7 bases. This CDR3 spans 17 amino acids. The germline CDR1 and CDR2 sequences are LGHNA and YSLEER. V lost 4 bases, J lost 3 bases, and 14 bases stayed unmatched. Here the CDR3 reads CASSRKRVTGIDYGYTF. The CDR3 nucleotides read TGCGCCAGCAGCCGAAAACGCGTGACAGGGATCGACTATGGCTACACCTTC.

The rearrangement links TRBV20-1 to TRBJ2-1; D not certain. There are 14 residues in the CDR3. V lost 6 bases and J lost 0, with 12 bases in between. Germline V gene sequence: CDR1 DFQATT, CDR2 SNEGSKA (reference sequence). CDR3 loop: CSAEQVVSYNEQFF. The CDR3 DNA sequence: TGCAGTGCCGAGCAGGTAGTCTCCTACAATGAGCAGTTCTTC.

The chain's CDR3 is CASSPRGGNNEQFF. The CDR3 DNA reads TGTGCCAGCAGTCCCCGGGGGGGTAACAATGAGCAGTTCTTC. V usage is TRBV28 and J usage is TRBJ2-1, with 8 bases fitting TRBD2. With V trimmed by 5 bases and J by 5 bases, 5 bases remained unmatched. The CDR3 runs 14 residues. CDR1 is MDHEN and CDR2 is SYDVKM in the germline V gene.

The chain employs TRBV7-3 and TRBJ2-4; the D gene is possibly TRBD1 (6 bases). The germline V and J ends were trimmed by 8 bases and 8 bases, with 10 bases remaining between them. CDR1 SGHTA and CDR2 FQGTGA come from the germline V gene. This CDR3 is built from 11 residues. The CDR3 region is CASSSGDIQYF. CDR3 bases: TGTGCCAGCTCCTCAGGGGACATTCAGTACTTC.

This clonotype was detected a few times. The chain is built from TRBV2 and TRBJ1-2; 7 nucleotides align to TRBD1. Germline values: CDR1 SNHLY, CDR2 FYNNEI. V dropped 7 bases and J dropped 4; count of bases not matched to a gene: 9. The CDR3 is made up of 14 amino acids. CDR3 in amino acids: CASTSATGAYGYTF. Written as DNA, the CDR3 is TGTGCCAGCACTTCGGCAACAGGGGCCTATGGCTACACCTTC.

The genes are TRBV20-1 and TRBJ2-7, with 8 bases matching TRBD1. Trimming at V came to 5 bases and at J to 5 bases, leaving 5 bases not matched to a gene. Germline assignment: CDR1 DFQATT and CDR2 SNEGSKA (reference sequence). This CDR3 comprises 12 residues. CDR3 sequence (DNA): TGCAGTGCTGGACAGGGAGGCGACGAGCAGTACGTC. Translation: CSAGQGGDEQYV.

The gene calls are TRBV6-2 or TRBV6-3 and TRBJ2-7, with D possibly TRBD2 on 5 matching bases. The CDR3 sequence is 12 residues long. From germline, CDR1 is MNHEY and CDR2 SVGEGT. The V gene lost 2 bases and the J gene lost 3 bases, with 5 bases spanning the gap. The CDR3 is CASSYAGYEQYV. CDR3 coding DNA: TGTGCCAGCAGTTACGCGGGCTACGAGCAGTACGTC.